The rows below give T cell receptor beta chains drawn from one sample of a study of blood T cell repertoires in COVID-19. Assay: immunoSEQ multiplex PCR; the TCRdb copy retains only in-frame clones and omits some. The data contain around 110,000 clones, approximately 80% of them seen just once; the ten biggest clones take up approximately 4.9%. Sequencing used peripheral blood. The receptor source for this set is a woman in her sixties or seventies with acute or convalescent COVID-19. Both conserved end residues are trimmed from each CDR3.

cdr3_length	j_call	v_call	cdr3_aa
14	TRBJ1-4	TRBV7-8	ASSNPQWTGNEKLF
13	TRBJ1-3	TRBV7-2	ASSRGRASGNTIY
14	TRBJ1-2	TRBV4-3	ASSQDPQGASYGYT
19	TRBJ2-1	TRBV6-2/TRBV6-3	ASSKPAGTSGGRWGHNEQF
10	TRBJ1-2	TRBV25-1	ASSGTVYGYT
15	TRBJ2-4	TRBV19	ASSITGTHPGKNIQY
11	TRBJ1-2	TRBV5-1	ASSAGQSYSYT
14	TRBJ2-4	TRBV19	ASTRGYRGAKNIQY
12	TRBJ2-5	TRBV7-6	ASSSKTGWETQY
10	TRBJ2-5	TRBV20-1	SASGSKETQY
14	TRBJ2-2	TRBV4-3	ASSISGQGVSGELF
12	TRBJ1-1	TRBV30	AWSHGGLNTEAF
15	TRBJ2-2	TRBV7-6	ASSLRRGGPNTGELF
11	TRBJ1-1	TRBV12-3/TRBV12-4	ASSPGWGVGAF
8	TRBJ1-4	TRBV20-1	SALNEKLF
13	TRBJ1-2	TRBV5-1	ASSYTAAGGYGYT
16	TRBJ2-5	TRBV21-1	ASSTWGLAGGPRETQY
12	TRBJ1-1	TRBV18	ASSPTRMNTEAF
20	TRBJ2-2	TRBV4-1	ASSQGGGSGLAGGRNTGELF
12	TRBJ1-5	TRBV19	ASDVGVASQPQH
13	TRBJ1-2	TRBV5-5	ASSPGTGEEVGYT
13	TRBJ2-2	TRBV18	ASSPGQGRNGELF